This T cell receptor beta chain was identified in a study of T-cell memory formation after mild COVID-19. Study at large: TCR clusters were largely donor specific. Study outcomes and limitations: Some clones that responded turned up in pre-infection memory, which suggests that cross-reactive memory joined in. Contracting CD4+ clones lay largely in CM and EM, with CD8+ ones residing in EMRA.

Trimming shortened V by 4 bases and J by 5 bases, and 17 bases separated the two germline ends. Germline loops: CDR1 LGHNA, CDR2 YSLEER. The CDR3 totals 15 residues. 5'RACE with constant-segment primers built TCRalpha and TCRbeta cDNA libraries with UMIs. A single record per CDR3 protein comes from TCRdb applying MiXCR to the 5' RACE reads. Of more than 300,000 distinct CDR3 sequences in the sample, 20% to 25% were seen once. To note about this clonotype: The antigen remains unidentified.

Sequencing input: PBMCs or a T cell subset sorted from them (not recorded which). This TCR came from a man between 18 and 29 years old who had mild COVID-19 (a few samples of this study predate the infection). Cell type and time point are not known. The rearrangement links TRBV4-3 to TRBJ2-5; the D is unclear. In nucleotides, the CDR3 is TGCGCCAGCAGCCTCTACCTAGGTTCATCCGAGACCCAGTACTTC. This codes for CASSLYLGSSETQYF.